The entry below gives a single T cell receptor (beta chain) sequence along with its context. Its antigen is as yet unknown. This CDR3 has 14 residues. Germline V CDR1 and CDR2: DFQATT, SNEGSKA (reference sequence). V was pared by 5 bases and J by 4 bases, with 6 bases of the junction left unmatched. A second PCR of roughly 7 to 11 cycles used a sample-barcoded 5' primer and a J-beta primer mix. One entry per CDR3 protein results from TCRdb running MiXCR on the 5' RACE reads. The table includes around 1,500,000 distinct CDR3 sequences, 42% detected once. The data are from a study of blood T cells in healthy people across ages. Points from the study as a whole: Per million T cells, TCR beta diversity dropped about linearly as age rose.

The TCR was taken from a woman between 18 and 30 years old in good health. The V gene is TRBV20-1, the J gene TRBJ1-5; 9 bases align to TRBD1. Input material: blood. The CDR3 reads CSAGDRVGNQPQHF. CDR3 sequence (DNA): TGCAGTGCTGGGGACAGGGTCGGGAATCAGCCCCAGCATTTT.